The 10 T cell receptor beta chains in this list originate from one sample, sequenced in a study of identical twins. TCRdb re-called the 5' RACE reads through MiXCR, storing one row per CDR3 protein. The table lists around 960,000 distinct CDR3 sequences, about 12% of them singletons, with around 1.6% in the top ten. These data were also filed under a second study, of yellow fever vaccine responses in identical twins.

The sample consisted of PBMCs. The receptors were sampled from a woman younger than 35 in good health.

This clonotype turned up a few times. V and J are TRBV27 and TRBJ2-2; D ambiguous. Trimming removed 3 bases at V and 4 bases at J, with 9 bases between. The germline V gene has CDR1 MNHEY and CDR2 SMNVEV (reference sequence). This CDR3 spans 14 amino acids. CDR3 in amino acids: CASSFLPGTGELFF. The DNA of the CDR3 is TGTGCCAGCAGTTTTTTGCCTGGCACCGGGGAGCTGTTTTTT.

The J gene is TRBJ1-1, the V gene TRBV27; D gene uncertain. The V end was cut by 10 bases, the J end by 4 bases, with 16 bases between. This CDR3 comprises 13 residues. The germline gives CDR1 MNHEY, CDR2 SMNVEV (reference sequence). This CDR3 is CATRSPGGTEAFF. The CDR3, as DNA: TGTGCCACCCGATCCCCGGGAGGCACTGAAGCTTTCTTT.

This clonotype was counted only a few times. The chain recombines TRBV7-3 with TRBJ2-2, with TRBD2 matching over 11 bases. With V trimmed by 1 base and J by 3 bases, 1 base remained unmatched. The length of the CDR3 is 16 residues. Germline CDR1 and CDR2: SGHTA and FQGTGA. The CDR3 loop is CASSLMGLADTGELFF. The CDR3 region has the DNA TGTGCCAGCAGCTTAATGGGACTAGCGGACACCGGGGAGCTGTTTTTT.

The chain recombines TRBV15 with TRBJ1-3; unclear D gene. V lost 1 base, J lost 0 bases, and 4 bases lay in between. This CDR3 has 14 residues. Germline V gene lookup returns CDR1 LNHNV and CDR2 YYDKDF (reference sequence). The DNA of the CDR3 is TGTGCCACCAGCAGAGGAGTCTCTGGAAACACCATATATTTT. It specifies CATSRGVSGNTIYF.

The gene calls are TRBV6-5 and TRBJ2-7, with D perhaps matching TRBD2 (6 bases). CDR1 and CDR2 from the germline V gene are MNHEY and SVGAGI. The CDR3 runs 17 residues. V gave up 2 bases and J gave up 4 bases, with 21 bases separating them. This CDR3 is CASSYRLASRGPYEQYF. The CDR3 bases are TGTGCCAGCAGTTACAGGCTAGCGAGCCGGGGTCCTTACGAGCAGTACTTC.

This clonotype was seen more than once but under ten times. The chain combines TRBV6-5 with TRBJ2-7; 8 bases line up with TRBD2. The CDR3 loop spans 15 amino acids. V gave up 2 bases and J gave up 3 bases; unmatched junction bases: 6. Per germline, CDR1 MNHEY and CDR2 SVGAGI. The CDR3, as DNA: TGTGCCAGCAGTTACAGGCTAGCGGGTCTCTACGAGCAGTACTTC. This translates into CASSYRLAGLYEQYF.

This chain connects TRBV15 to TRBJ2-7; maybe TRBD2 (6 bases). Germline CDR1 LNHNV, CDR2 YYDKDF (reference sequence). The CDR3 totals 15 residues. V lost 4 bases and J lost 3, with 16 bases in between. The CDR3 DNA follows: TGTGCCACCAGCACATCTCGGTTGGACTACTACGAGCAGTACGTC. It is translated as CATSTSRLDYYEQYV.

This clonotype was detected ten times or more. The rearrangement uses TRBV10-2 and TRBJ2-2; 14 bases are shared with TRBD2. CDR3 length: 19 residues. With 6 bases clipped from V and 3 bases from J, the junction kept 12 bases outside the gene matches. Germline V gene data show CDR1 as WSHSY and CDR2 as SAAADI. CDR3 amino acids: CASRGTSGGTEYHTGELFF. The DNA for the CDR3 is TGCGCCAGCAGGGGGACTAGCGGGGGAACCGAATATCACACCGGGGAGCTGTTTTTT.

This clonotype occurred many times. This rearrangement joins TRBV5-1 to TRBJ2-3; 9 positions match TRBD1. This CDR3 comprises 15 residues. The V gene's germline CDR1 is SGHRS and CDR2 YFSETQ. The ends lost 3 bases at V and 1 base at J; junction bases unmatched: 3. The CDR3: CASSSRDRGTDTQYF. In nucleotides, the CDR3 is TGCGCCAGCAGCTCCCGGGACAGGGGCACAGATACGCAGTATTTT.

The CDR3 DNA reads as TGTGCCAGCAGGACTGGGGTGGCGGGGCCCGAGGGGACCCAGTACTTC. Translated: CASRTGVAGPEGTQYF. V is TRBV7-6 and J is TRBJ2-5, with a possible D match to TRBD2 (6 bases). The CDR3 has 16 residues. Germline loops: CDR1 SGHVS, CDR2 FNYEAQ. Trimming cost V 6 bases and J 7 bases, with 24 bases left between them.